This T cell receptor beta chain was found in a study of T cells in Graves' hyperthyroidism and ophthalmopathy. Patients counted as stable if ophthalmopathy did not develop within 18 months. In its sample, this clonotype was seen a few times. The antigen is undetermined. Template material for amplifying TCR beta CDR3 regions consisted of RNA transcripts. The HTBI set primed first-round TCR CDR3 RT-PCR. TCRdb called the multiplex PCR reads again in MiXCR, with one record for every CDR3 protein. Of roughly 400,000 distinct CDR3 sequences in the sample, around 25% were seen once. Study-wide results and caveats: Most expanded thyroid clonotypes above 0.001 recurred in blood. The model predicted ophthalmopathy a median 6.5 months before onset.

Losses at the gene ends were 4 bases for V and 6 bases for J; bases not matched to a gene: 11. CDR3 length: 16 amino acids. In germline, CDR1 is LGHDT, CDR2 YNNKEL (reference sequence). The V gene is TRBV3-1, the J gene TRBJ2-1, with TRBD1 identical over 8 bases. This clonotype was sampled from a man aged 45-65 years with Graves' hyperthyroidism. The source material was blood. The CDR3 DNA sequence: TGTGCCAGCAGCCCCCCTGGACAGGGTTTTATCAATGAGCAGTTCTTC. It is translated as CASSPPGQGFINEQFF.